These 28 T cell receptor beta chains came from one sample sequenced in a study of blood T cell repertoires in COVID-19. Produced via immunoSEQ multiplex PCR; TCRdb's table is partial and in-frame only. The sample shows about 190,000 clones, approximately 88% of them seen only once. Sample: peripheral blood. Every receptor here comes from a man aged 35 to 55 with acute or convalescent COVID-19.

The rearrangement links TRBV19 to TRBJ2-7; 10 positions match TRBD1. The V gene's germline CDR1 is LNHDA and CDR2 SQIVND (reference sequence). The CDR3 contains 16 residues. V was pared by 2 bases and J by 2 bases, with 6 bases of the junction left unmatched. The CDR3 loop is CASSITGTGEAYEQYF. The CDR3 DNA follows: TGTGCCAGTAGTATAACCGGGACAGGGGAGGCCTACGAGCAGTACTTC.

In this sample, this clone turned up a few times. The genes are TRBV19 and TRBJ2-7; perhaps TRBD1 as D (5 bases). This CDR3 has 13 residues. The V end lost 4 bases, the J end lost 2 bases, and 9 bases lay between the germline ends. Germline CDR1 LNHDA, CDR2 SQIVND (reference sequence). CDR3 sequence: CASSRTITYEQYF. CDR3 DNA sequence: TGTGCCAGTAGTAGGACAATAACCTACGAGCAGTACTTC.

The rearrangement joins TRBV5-1 to TRBJ1-1, with 7 bases that match TRBD1. The trim removed 3 bases at V and 0 bases at J, leaving 2 bases unmatched. The CDR3 covers 14 residues. The germline V gene has CDR1 SGHRS and CDR2 YFSETQ. The CDR3 spells CASSSTGMNTEAFF. The DNA of the CDR3 is TGCGCCAGCAGCTCGACAGGGATGAACACTGAAGCTTTCTTT. Complete variable domain (other parts from reference TRBV5-1 and TRBJ1-1): KAGVTQTPRYLIKTRGQQVTLSCSPISGHRSVSWYQQTPGQGLQFLFEYFSETQRNKGNFPGRFSGRQFSNSRSEMNVSTLELGDSALYLCASSSTGMNTEAFFGQGTRLTVV.

J is TRBJ2-5 and V is TRBV5-4; no firm D call. The germline CDR1 and CDR2 sequences are SGHNT and YYREEE (reference sequence). Deletions cut 1 base from V and 2 bases from J, with 9 bases between. The CDR3 is 14 residues long. The CDR3 DNA sequence: TGTGCCAGCAGCTTGTTGGGCAGACAAGAGACCCAGTACTTC. Protein: CASSLLGRQETQYF.

This chain connects TRBV6-5 to TRBJ1-2, with D hard to call. CDR1 is MNHEY and CDR2 is SVGAGI in the germline V gene. The CDR3 consists of 14 residues. V shed 2 bases and J shed 8 bases, with 15 bases lying between them. This CDR3 is CASSYLAPAGGYTF. The CDR3 DNA follows: TGTGCCAGCAGTTACCTTGCCCCGGCCGGGGGCTACACCTTC.

The chain uses TRBV28 and TRBJ1-4, with 7 bases identical to TRBD1. The CDR3 runs 13 residues. The trim removed 6 bases at V and 5 bases at J, leaving 3 bases unmatched. From germline, CDR1 is MDHEN and CDR2 SYDVKM. The CDR3 nucleotides read TGTGCCAGCAGCCAAGGGGGCAATGAAAAACTGTTTTTT. Amino acids: CASSQGGNEKLFF.

V is TRBV13 and J is TRBJ1-3; 11 bases fit TRBD1. J gave up 4 bases and V 4 bases, and 6 bases lay outside the gene matches. This CDR3 is built from 16 residues. Looked up from germline, CDR1 is PRHDT and CDR2 is FYEKMQ (reference sequence). The CDR3 DNA is TGTGCCAGCAGCTCGGGACAGGGGGTTCGGGGAAACACCATATATTTT. Amino acids: CASSSGQGVRGNTIYF.

CDR3 in amino acids: CASSHRQGNEQFF. DNA of the CDR3: TGCGCCAGCAGCCATAGACAGGGTAATGAGCAGTTCTTC. The chain has TRBV4-3 and TRBJ2-1; 7 bases match TRBD1. This CDR3 region has 13 residues. After removal of 3 bases from V and 7 bases from J, the junction contained 3 bases not matched to a gene. Per germline, CDR1 LGHNA and CDR2 YSLEER.

The gene calls are TRBV28 and TRBJ2-5, with 12 bases fitting TRBD2. J gave up 4 bases and V 3 bases, and 3 bases lay outside the gene matches. Germline V gives CDR1 MDHEN, CDR2 SYDVKM. The CDR3 runs 15 residues. The CDR3 is CASSLPSGGAETQYF. In DNA, the CDR3 is TGTGCCAGCAGTTTGCCTAGCGGGGGGGCAGAGACCCAGTACTTC.

The V and J genes are TRBV7-9 and TRBJ2-1; perhaps TRBD1 as D (5 bases). V lost 1 base to trimming and J lost 7 bases, with 11 bases between them. The CDR3 is 14 residues long. Germline values: CDR1 SEHNR, CDR2 FQNEAQ (reference sequence). The DNA for the CDR3 is TGTGCCAGCAGCTTAGTGGACACAAGAAATGAGCAGTTCTTC. Translating gives CASSLVDTRNEQFF.

This clone was seen just once. The V gene is TRBV10-1, the J gene TRBJ2-1; perhaps TRBD1 as D (6 bases). Germline lookup yields CDR1 WNHNN and CDR2 SYGVQD (reference sequence). V lost 7 bases and J 0 bases, leaving 16 bases between the germline ends. The CDR3 loop spans 16 amino acids. For the CDR3, the DNA is TGCGCCAGCACGGGAATAACAGGGAGCTCCTACAATGAGCAGTTCTTC. As protein: CASTGITGSSYNEQFF.

This clone came up a few times. J is TRBJ1-5 and V is TRBV10-3; 8 bases map to TRBD1. After removal of 10 bases from V and 4 bases from J, the junction contained 9 bases not matched to a gene. The length of the CDR3 is 14 residues. Looked up from germline, CDR1 is ENHRY and CDR2 is SYGVKD. CDR3 sequence (DNA): TGTGCCAACAACAGGGGGATGAGGAATCAGCCCCAGCATTTT. It encodes CANNRGMRNQPQHF.

This chain uses TRBV5-6 with TRBJ2-1; a weak D match, TRBD2 (6 bases). Germline V gene data show CDR1 as SGHDT and CDR2 as YYEEEE. The V end lost 4 bases, the J end lost 5 bases, and 13 bases lay between the germline ends. The CDR3 is 14 residues long. Here the CDR3 reads CASSAGLANNEQFF. The CDR3 DNA reads as TGTGCCAGCAGCGCGGGACTTGCAAACAATGAGCAGTTCTTC.

The chain has TRBV7-9 and TRBJ2-1, with a tentative D call TRBD2 (6 bases). The V end lost 5 bases, the J end lost 8 bases, and 19 bases lay between the germline ends. CDR1 is SEHNR and CDR2 is FQNEAQ in the germline V gene (reference sequence). CDR3 length: 15 amino acids. Here the CDR3 reads CASSPRLGRTDEQFF. CDR3 DNA: TGTGCCAGCAGCCCCAGACTAGGGAGGACGGATGAGCAGTTCTTC.

The CDR3 region is CASSEEARANYGYTF. The CDR3, as DNA: TGTGCCAGCAGTGAAGAGGCGAGGGCTAACTATGGCTACACCTTC. This chain joins TRBV2 and TRBJ1-2; no firm D call. From germline, CDR1 is SNHLY and CDR2 FYNNEI. This CDR3 has 15 amino acids. Deletions cut 1 base from V and 0 bases from J, with 9 bases between. Together with reference TRBV2 and TRBJ1-2, the CDR3 gives the full variable domain: EPEVTQTPSHQVTQMGQEVILRCVPISNHLYFYWYRQILGQKVEFLVSFYNNEISEKSEIFDDQFSVERPDGSNFTLKIRSTKLEDSAMYFCASSEEARANYGYTFGSGTRLTVV.

The CDR3 loop is CASSQDRGETQYF. The CDR3 DNA reads TGTGCCAGCAGCCAGGACAGGGGTGAGACCCAGTACTTC. The chain is built from TRBV7-7 and TRBJ2-5; 9 nucleotides line up with TRBD1. Germline V lookup: CDR1 SSHAT, CDR2 FNYEAQ (reference sequence). The J segment lost 5 bases and the V segment lost 5 bases, leaving 3 bases of the junction unmatched. This CDR3 is built from 13 residues.

The chain is built from TRBV7-9 and TRBJ2-1, with D perhaps TRBD1 (5 bases). CDR3 size: 11 residues. V was cut by 8 bases and J by 8 bases, with 10 bases left in between. CDR1 and CDR2 from the germline V gene are SEHNR and FQNEAQ (reference sequence). CDR3 DNA sequence: TGTGCCAGCCTCAGGGTTGATGAGCAGTTCTTC. This translates into CASLRVDEQFF.

This chain uses TRBV19 with TRBJ2-1; D call uncertain. V was trimmed by 4 bases and J by 3 bases, leaving 13 bases between them. Germline-derived CDR1 and CDR2 are LNHDA and SQIVND (reference sequence). The CDR3 sequence is 15 residues long. CDR3 region: CASSRSGDLYNEQFF. The CDR3, as DNA: TGTGCCAGTAGTAGGTCAGGTGACCTCTACAATGAGCAGTTCTTC.

This clone has a single count. The V call is TRBV11-2, the J call TRBJ1-5; 7 nucleotides match TRBD1. The junction had 2 bases not matched to a gene; V was cut back by 1 base and J by 5 bases. This CDR3 comprises 14 residues. Germline V gene lookup returns CDR1 SGHAT and CDR2 FQNNGV. In DNA, the CDR3 is TGTGCCAGCAGCTTAGGACAGGGCTATCAGCCCCAGCATTTT. Its protein is CASSLGQGYQPQHF.

The V and J genes are TRBV9 and TRBJ2-5; the match to TRBD2 covers 10 bases. Trimming removed 0 bases from V and 5 bases from J; junction bases left unmatched: 10. Germline CDR1 SGDLS, CDR2 YYNGEE. The CDR3 is 17 residues long. CDR3 coding DNA: TGTGCCAGCAGCGTAGATAGAAGCGGGGGGGCCAGGGAGACCCAGTACTTC. Translated: CASSVDRSGGARETQYF.

This clone was counted between two and nine times. J is TRBJ1-2 and V is TRBV6-5, with 9 nucleotides matching TRBD1. The V segment lost 5 bases and the J segment 8 bases; nucleotides outside the gene matches: 6. CDR3 length: 13 amino acids. CDR1 is MNHEY and CDR2 is SVGAGI in the germline V gene. The CDR3 DNA is TGTGCCAGCAGTCATAGGACAGGGGCGGGCTACACCTTC. Residues: CASSHRTGAGYTF.

The CDR3 loop reads CASSQGGVFGDSGNTIYF. Written as DNA, the CDR3 is TGTGCCAGCAGCCAAGGGGGGGTGTTTGGTGACTCTGGAAACACCATATATTTT. The chain couples TRBV4-2 to TRBJ1-3, with D possibly matching TRBD1 (5 bases). From germline, CDR1 is LGHNA and CDR2 YNFKEQ. The CDR3 loop spans 18 amino acids. V was clipped by 1 base and J by 0 bases, with 16 bases between them.

The genes are TRBV29-1 and TRBJ1-1; D possibly corresponds to TRBD1 (6 bases). The CDR3 is 13 residues long. Germline loops: CDR1 SQVTM, CDR2 ANQGSEA. V was pared by 6 bases and J by 1 base, with 12 bases between. CDR3 in DNA: TGCAGCGTCGGTTCGACAGGGAACACTGAAGCTTTCTTT. Translation: CSVGSTGNTEAFF.

This clone is a singleton in its sample. The chain couples TRBV28 to TRBJ2-5, with D maybe TRBD2 (5 bases). The CDR3 spans 14 residues. V was cut by 3 bases and J by 5 bases, with 13 bases left in between. The germline gives CDR1 MDHEN, CDR2 SYDVKM. The chain's CDR3 is CASSFERVEETQYF. CDR3 DNA sequence: TGTGCCAGCAGTTTCGAGAGGGTAGAGGAGACCCAGTACTTC.

The chain couples TRBV19 to TRBJ1-1; no reliable D call. Germline V gives CDR1 LNHDA, CDR2 SQIVND (reference sequence). There are 13 residues in the CDR3. With 6 bases removed from V and 4 bases from J, the gap between germline ends came to 12 bases. The CDR3 bases are TGTGCCAGTAGGGACGGGGTTATCACTGAAGCTTTCTTT. Amino acid sequence: CASRDGVITEAFF. The full variable domain, in which reference TRBV19 and TRBJ1-1 provide the parts outside the CDR3, is DGGITQSPKYLFRKEGQNVTLSCEQNLNHDAMYWYRQDPGQGLRLIYYSQIVNDFQKGDIAEGYSVSREKKESFPLTVTSAQKNPTAFYLCASRDGVITEAFFGQGTRLTVV.

V and J are TRBV7-2 and TRBJ1-4; no definite D call. CDR3 length: 13 residues. The germline gives CDR1 SGHTA, CDR2 FQGNSA. V dropped 4 bases and J dropped 12 bases, with 15 bases sitting between them. CDR3 region: CASSSSMQRELFF. The CDR3 DNA sequence: TGTGCCAGCAGCTCCTCCATGCAGCGGGAACTGTTTTTT.

The chain links TRBV7-8 to TRBJ2-7; 8 nucleotides align to TRBD1. The germline V gene encodes CDR1 SGHVS and CDR2 FQNEAQ. The J segment lost 7 bases and the V segment lost 5 bases, leaving 10 bases of the junction unmatched. This CDR3 has 14 amino acids. The CDR3 is CASSRKMTGVEQYF. The DNA of the CDR3 is TGTGCCAGCAGCCGGAAGATGACAGGGGTGGAGCAGTACTTC. Filled out from reference TRBV7-8 and TRBJ2-7, the complete variable domain reads GAGVSQSPRYKVAKRGQDVALRCDPISGHVSLFWYQQALGQGPEFLTYFQNEAQLDKSGLPSDRFFAERPEGSVSTLKIQRTQQEDSAVYLCASSRKMTGVEQYFGPGTRLTVT.

V and J are TRBV7-8 and TRBJ2-7; 8 bases are a match to TRBD2. The junction had 6 bases not matched to a gene; V was cut back by 5 bases and J by 0 bases. From germline, CDR1 is SGHVS and CDR2 FQNEAQ. The CDR3 is made up of 15 amino acids. The DNA of the CDR3 is TGTGCCAGCAGCCTGGTAGCGGGACCCTCCTACGAGCAGTACTTC. It codes for CASSLVAGPSYEQYF.